This T cell receptor beta chain was sequenced for a study of radiation and T cells in renal cell carcinoma. General observations from the study: In blood, top tumor clones expanded by 2 weeks, shrinking by 4.

Time point of the sample: blood 2 weeks post-SBRT. As for treatment: 15 Gy SBRT to primary tumor, nephrectomy 4 weeks later. Turning to this clone: Its cognate antigen is unknown.

Unmatched junction bases numbered 10, after V lost 0 bases and J lost 6 bases. CDR3 length: 17 residues. Germline V lookup: CDR1 SGDLS, CDR2 YYNGEE. Data came from immunoSEQ multiplex PCR; TCRdb stores just in-frame clones and leaves some out. The table shows 120,000 or so clones, with roughly four fifths occurring only once. Here the sequenced sample was blood, taken from a patient whose treatment included radiotherapy and nephrectomy. V gene TRBV9 combines with J gene TRBJ2-1, with 9 positions matching TRBD2. This receptor was taken from a man aged 50 to 60 with renal cell carcinoma. The CDR3 DNA reads TGTGCCAGCAGCGTAGGGGGCGGCGGGAGGGTAGGCAATGAGCAGTTCTTC. As protein: CASSVGGGGRVGNEQFF.